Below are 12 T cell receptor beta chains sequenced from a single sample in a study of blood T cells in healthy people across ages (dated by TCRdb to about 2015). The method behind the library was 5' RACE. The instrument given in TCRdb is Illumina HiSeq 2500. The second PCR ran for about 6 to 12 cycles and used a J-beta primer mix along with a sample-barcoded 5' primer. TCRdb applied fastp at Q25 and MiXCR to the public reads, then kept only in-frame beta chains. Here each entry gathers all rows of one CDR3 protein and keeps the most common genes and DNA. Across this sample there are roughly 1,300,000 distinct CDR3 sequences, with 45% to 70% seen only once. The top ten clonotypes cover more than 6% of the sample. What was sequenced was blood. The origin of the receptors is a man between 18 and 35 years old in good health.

The CDR3, as DNA: TGTGCCAGCAGTTCTGTGGGACTCGTGAACACCGGGGAGCTGTTTTTT. Protein sequence: CASSSVGLVNTGELFF. The chain joins TRBV6-2 or TRBV6-3 to TRBJ2-2, with D maybe TRBD2 (6 bases). Trimming shortened V by 4 bases and J by 1 base, and 13 bases separated the two germline ends. The CDR3 sequence is 16 residues long. Germline CDR1 reads MNHEY; CDR2 reads SVGEGT.

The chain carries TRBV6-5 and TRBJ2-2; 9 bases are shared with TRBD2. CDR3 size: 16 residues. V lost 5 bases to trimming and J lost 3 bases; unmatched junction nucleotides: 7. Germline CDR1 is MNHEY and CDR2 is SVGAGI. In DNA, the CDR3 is TGTGCCAGCAGTAATAGCGGGAGTTCGCACACCGGGGAGCTGTTTTTT. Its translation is CASSNSGSSHTGELFF.

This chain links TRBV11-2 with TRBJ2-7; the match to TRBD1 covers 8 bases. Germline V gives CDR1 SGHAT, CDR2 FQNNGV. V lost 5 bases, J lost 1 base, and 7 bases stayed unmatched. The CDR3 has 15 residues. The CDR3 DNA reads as TGTGCCAGCAGCCTAAATAGACAGGGGTCCTACGAGCAGTACTTC. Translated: CASSLNRQGSYEQYF.

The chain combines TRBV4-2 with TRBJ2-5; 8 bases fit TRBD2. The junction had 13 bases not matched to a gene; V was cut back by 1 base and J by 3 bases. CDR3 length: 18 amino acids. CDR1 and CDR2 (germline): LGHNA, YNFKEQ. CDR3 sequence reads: CASSQVNMGLDIKETQYF. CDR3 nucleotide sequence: TGTGCCAGCAGCCAAGTAAATATGGGACTAGATATCAAAGAGACCCAGTACTTC.

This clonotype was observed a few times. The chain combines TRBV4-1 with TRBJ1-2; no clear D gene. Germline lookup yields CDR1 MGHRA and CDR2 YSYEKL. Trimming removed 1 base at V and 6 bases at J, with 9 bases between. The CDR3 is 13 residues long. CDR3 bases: TGCGCCAGCAGCCAAGGTTCTTCGGATGGCTACACCTTC. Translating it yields CASSQGSSDGYTF.

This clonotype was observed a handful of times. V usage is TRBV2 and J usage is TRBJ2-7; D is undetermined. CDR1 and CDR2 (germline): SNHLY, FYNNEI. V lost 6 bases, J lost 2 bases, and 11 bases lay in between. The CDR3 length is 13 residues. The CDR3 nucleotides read TGTGCCAGCAGCCTACGGTGGACCTACGAGCAGTACTTC. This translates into CASSLRWTYEQYF.

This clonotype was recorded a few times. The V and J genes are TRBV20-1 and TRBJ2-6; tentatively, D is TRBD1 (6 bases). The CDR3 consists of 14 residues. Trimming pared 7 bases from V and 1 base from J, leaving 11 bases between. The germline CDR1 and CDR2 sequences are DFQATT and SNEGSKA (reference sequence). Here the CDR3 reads CSDREISGANVLTF. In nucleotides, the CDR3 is TGCAGTGACAGGGAGATTTCTGGGGCCAACGTCCTGACTTTC.

The CDR3 is CASSLWRAGLGDTQYF. CDR3 coding DNA: TGTGCCAGCAGCCTATGGCGGGCGGGGCTCGGAGATACGCAGTATTTT. The chain is built from TRBV7-2 and TRBJ2-3; D perhaps matches TRBD2 (6 bases). This CDR3 region has 16 residues. The V and J ends lost 5 bases and 5 bases respectively, with 20 bases between them. CDR1 is SGHTA and CDR2 is FQGNSA in the germline V gene.

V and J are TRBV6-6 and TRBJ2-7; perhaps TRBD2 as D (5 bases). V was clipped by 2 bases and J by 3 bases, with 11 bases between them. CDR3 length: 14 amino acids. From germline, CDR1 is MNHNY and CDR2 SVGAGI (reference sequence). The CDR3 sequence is CASSYGETFYEQYF. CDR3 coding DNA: TGTGCCAGCAGTTACGGGGAGACGTTCTACGAGCAGTACTTC.

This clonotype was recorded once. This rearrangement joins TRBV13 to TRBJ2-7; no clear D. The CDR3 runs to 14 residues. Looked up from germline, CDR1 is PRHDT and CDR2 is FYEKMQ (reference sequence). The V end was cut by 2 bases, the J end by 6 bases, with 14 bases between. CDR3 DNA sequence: TGTGCCAGCAGCTTATCCCCGAACCGCGGCGAGCAGTACTTC. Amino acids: CASSLSPNRGEQYF.

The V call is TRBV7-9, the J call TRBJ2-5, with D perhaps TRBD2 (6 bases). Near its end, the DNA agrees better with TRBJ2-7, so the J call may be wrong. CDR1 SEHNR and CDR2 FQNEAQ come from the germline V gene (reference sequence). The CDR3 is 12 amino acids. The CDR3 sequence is CASSGAGLEQYF. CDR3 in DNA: TGTGCCAGCAGCGGCGCGGGACTCGAGCAGTACTTC.

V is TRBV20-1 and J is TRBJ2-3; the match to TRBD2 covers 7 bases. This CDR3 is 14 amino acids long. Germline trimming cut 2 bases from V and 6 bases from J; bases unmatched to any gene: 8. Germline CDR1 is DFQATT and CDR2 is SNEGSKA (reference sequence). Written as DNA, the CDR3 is TGCAGTGCTAGAACTCGGACTAGTCTGGATACGCAGTATTTT. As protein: CSARTRTSLDTQYF.